Sequencing of this TCR beta chain was carried out in a study of blood T cell repertoires in COVID-19. Study in general: From T cells, B-cell-depleted T cells, or PBMCs came the material, which was cDNA or gDNA.

The table lists this clone with a few counts. Assay: immunoSEQ multiplex PCR; the TCRdb copy retains only in-frame clones and omits some. The sample has 200,000 to 300,000 clones; 82% are singletons. The receptor was isolated from a woman aged 18-30 years with acute or convalescent COVID-19. Material: peripheral blood.

This CDR3 reads CASSEPGDGYTF. The CDR3 bases are TGTGCCAGCAGTGAACCAGGGGATGGCTACACCTTC. The rearrangement joins TRBV2 to TRBJ1-2; D may be TRBD1 (6 bases). Germline V lookup: CDR1 SNHLY, CDR2 FYNNEI. This CDR3 spans 12 amino acids. Trimming took 2 bases from V and 6 from J, leaving 7 bases between them.